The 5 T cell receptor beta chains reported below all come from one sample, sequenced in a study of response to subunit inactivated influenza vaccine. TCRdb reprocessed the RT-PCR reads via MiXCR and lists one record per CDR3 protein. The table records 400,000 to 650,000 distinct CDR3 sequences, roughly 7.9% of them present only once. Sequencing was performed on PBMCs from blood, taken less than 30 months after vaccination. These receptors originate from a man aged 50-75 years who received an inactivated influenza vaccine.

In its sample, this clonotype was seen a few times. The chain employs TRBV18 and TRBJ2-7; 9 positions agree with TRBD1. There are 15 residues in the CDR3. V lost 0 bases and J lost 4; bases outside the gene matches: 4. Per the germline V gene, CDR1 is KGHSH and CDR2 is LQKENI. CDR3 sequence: CASSPPGQGRYEQYF. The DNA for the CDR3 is TGTGCCAGCTCACCACCGGGACAGGGACGGTACGAGCAGTACTTC.

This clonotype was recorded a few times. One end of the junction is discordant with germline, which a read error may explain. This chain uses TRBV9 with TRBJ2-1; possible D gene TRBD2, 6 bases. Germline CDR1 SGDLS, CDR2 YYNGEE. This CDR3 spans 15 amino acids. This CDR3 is CASSHRPGTGNGQFF. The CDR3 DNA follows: TGTGCCAGCAGCCACCGTCCCGGGACTGGTAATGGGCAGTTCTTC.

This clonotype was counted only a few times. The CDR3 loop reads CASSQPGHGTDTQYF. The DNA for the CDR3 is TGTGCCAGCAGCCAGCCGGGACACGGCACAGATACGCAGTATTTT. The chain combines TRBV14 with TRBJ2-3; D possibly corresponds to TRBD1 (6 bases). CDR3 size: 15 residues. Germline-derived CDR1 and CDR2 are SGHDN and FVKESK. Deletions cut 3 bases from V and 1 base from J, with 11 bases between. The complete variable domain, with remaining parts taken from reference TRBV14 and TRBJ2-3, reads EAGVTQFPSHSVIEKGQTVTLRCDPISGHDNLYWYRRVMGKEIKFLLHFVKESKQDESGMPNNRFLAERTGGTYSTLKVQPAELEDSGVYFCASSQPGHGTDTQYFGPGTRLTVL.

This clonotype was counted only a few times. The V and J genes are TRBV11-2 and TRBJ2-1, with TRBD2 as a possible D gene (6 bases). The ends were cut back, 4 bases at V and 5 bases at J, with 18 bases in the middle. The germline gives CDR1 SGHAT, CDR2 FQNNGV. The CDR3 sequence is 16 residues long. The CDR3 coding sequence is TGTGCCAGCAGCTCCCCTCGGGGGACGCTAAACAATGAGCAGTTCTTC. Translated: CASSSPRGTLNNEQFF.

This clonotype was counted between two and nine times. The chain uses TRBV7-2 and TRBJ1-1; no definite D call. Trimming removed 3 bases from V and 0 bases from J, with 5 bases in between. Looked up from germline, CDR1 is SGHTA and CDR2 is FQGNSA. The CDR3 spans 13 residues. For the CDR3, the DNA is TGTGCCAGCAGCTTTGCCCTGAACACTGAAGCTTTCTTT. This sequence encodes CASSFALNTEAFF.